This T cell receptor (beta chain) was captured in a study of molecular identifiers for immune sequencing clone quantification. Sorting selected naive CD8 T cells with a CD8+CD4-CCR7+CD45RA+ phenotype. Previously described methods and listed TCR primers were employed for the bulk TCR libraries. TCRdb analysed the PCR reads with MiXCR anew, one entry per CDR3 protein. The sample yields over 600,000 distinct CDR3 sequences, 20% seen once. The CDR3 spans 14 residues. Germline V gives CDR1 SQVTM, CDR2 ANQGSEA. J gave up 4 bases and V 6 bases, and 7 bases lay outside the gene matches. This clonotype was recorded many times.

Sequenced: naive CD8+ T cells from blood, with Jurkat cell RNA spiked in. Subset defined: FACS-sorted CD8+CD4-CCR7+CD45RA+ naive T cells. The sequence was obtained from a human donor in good health. Some libraries in this study had Jurkat cell RNA spiked in. This sequence joins TRBV29-1 and TRBJ2-7; 12 bases agree with TRBD2. The chain's CDR3 is CSVASGRGTYEQYF. CDR3 DNA sequence: TGCAGCGTGGCTAGCGGGAGGGGAACGTACGAGCAGTACTTC.